These T cell receptor beta chains were read from a single sample in a study of blood T cell repertoires in COVID-19. TCRdb keeps only in-frame clones here, not all; method: immunoSEQ multiplex PCR. There are about 58,000 clones in the sample; 90% occur only once, and roughly an eighth lies in the top ten. What was sequenced was peripheral blood. These receptors were taken from a man in his fifties or sixties with active COVID-19. CDR3s include the opening cysteine and the closing phenylalanine or tryptophan. The size of a clone is reported for some rows only, either as once, few or many, or as a class for expanded clones.

j_gene: TRBJ2-3; abundance: -; v_gene: TRBV5-1; CDR3aa: CASSLRGRVADTQYF
j_gene: TRBJ1-2; abundance: -; v_gene: TRBV18; CDR3aa: CASSSDARDRAYGYTF
j_gene: TRBJ1-2; abundance: -; v_gene: TRBV25-1; CDR3aa: CASSLPGQGSSGYTF
j_gene: TRBJ2-7; abundance: once; v_gene: TRBV11-1; CDR3aa: CASSDVLASGSYEQYF
j_gene: TRBJ2-3; abundance: -; v_gene: TRBV4-1; CDR3aa: CASSQVVNTDTQYF
j_gene: TRBJ1-3; abundance: -; v_gene: TRBV19; CDR3aa: CASSTTGTGAGNTIYF
j_gene: TRBJ2-2; abundance: -; v_gene: TRBV4-2; CDR3aa: CASSQEPGLAGGGTGELFF
j_gene: TRBJ2-2; abundance: -; v_gene: TRBV2; CDR3aa: CAMRVLGTGELFF
j_gene: TRBJ1-2; abundance: -; v_gene: TRBV6-1; CDR3aa: CASSAAPGQGFNGYTF
j_gene: TRBJ2-4; abundance: -; v_gene: TRBV28; CDR3aa: CASSRLKNIQYF
j_gene: TRBJ2-1; abundance: -; v_gene: TRBV28; CDR3aa: CASSLGLAGHYNEQFF
j_gene: TRBJ2-1; abundance: -; v_gene: TRBV12-3/TRBV12-4; CDR3aa: CASSLRTYNEQFF
j_gene: TRBJ2-2; abundance: -; v_gene: TRBV12-3/TRBV12-4; CDR3aa: CASSFTAVELFF
j_gene: TRBJ1-1; abundance: -; v_gene: TRBV27; CDR3aa: CASSFTGGNTEAFF
j_gene: TRBJ1-4; abundance: -; v_gene: TRBV9; CDR3aa: CASSPRQGTGQEKLFF
j_gene: TRBJ2-7; abundance: -; v_gene: TRBV10-3; CDR3aa: CAISTGTGGEQYF
j_gene: TRBJ2-7; abundance: -; v_gene: TRBV30; CDR3aa: CAWNPGQGRYEQYF
j_gene: TRBJ2-1; abundance: -; v_gene: TRBV4-1; CDR3aa: CASSQGLASSNEQFF
j_gene: TRBJ2-2; abundance: -; v_gene: TRBV9; CDR3aa: CASSVTTGELFF
j_gene: TRBJ2-7; abundance: -; v_gene: TRBV20-1; CDR3aa: CSADTNYEQYF
j_gene: TRBJ2-3; abundance: once; v_gene: TRBV5-1; CDR3aa: CASSLAQSTDTQYF
j_gene: TRBJ2-4; abundance: -; v_gene: TRBV19; CDR3aa: CASSGLAKNIQYF